Detailed here is one T cell receptor (beta chain). Naive CD8 cells comprised CD45RO-negative, CCR7-positively selected cells, excluding terminally differentiated effector memory CD45RA+ cells. The repertoire was sequenced with immunoSEQ multiplex PCR; TCRdb's copy has only in-frame clones and lacks some. This repertoire shows roughly 2,000,000 clones, around 95% found once; its top ten account for around 1.7%. The sample comes from a study of shared clonotypes between healthy human individuals. The TCR was taken from a man younger than 35 in good health. Some clones in this sample may be carry-over from other donors' samples. The sample comprised naive CD8+ T cells from PBMCs.

As DNA, the CDR3 is TGTGCCAGCAGTACCCCCTTGGGAGATATACAAGAGACCCAGTACTTC. Translating gives CASSTPLGDIQETQYF. This chain joins TRBV28 and TRBJ2-5; D perhaps matches TRBD2 (5 bases). Trimming pared 5 bases from V and 2 bases from J, leaving 18 bases between. Germline CDR1 MDHEN, CDR2 SYDVKM. This CDR3 has 16 amino acids.